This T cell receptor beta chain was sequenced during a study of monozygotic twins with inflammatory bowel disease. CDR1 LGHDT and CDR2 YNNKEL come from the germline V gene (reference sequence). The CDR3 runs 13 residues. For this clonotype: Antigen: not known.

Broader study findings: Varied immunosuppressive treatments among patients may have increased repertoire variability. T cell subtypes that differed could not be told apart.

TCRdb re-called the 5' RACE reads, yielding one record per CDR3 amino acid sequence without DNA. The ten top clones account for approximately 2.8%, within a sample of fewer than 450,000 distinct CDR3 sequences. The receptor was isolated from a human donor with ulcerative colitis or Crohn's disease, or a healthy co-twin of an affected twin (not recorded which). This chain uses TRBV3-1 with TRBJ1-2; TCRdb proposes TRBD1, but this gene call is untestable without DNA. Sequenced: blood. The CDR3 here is CASSLNRGIGYTF.